The 4 T cell receptor beta chains listed next were all sequenced from one sample in a study of blood T cell repertoires in COVID-19. The data were produced by immunoSEQ multiplex PCR, yet TCRdb's version contains in-frame clones alone and is incomplete. Here the sample spans fewer than 80,000 clones, 70% to 90% being singletons. Sequenced input: peripheral blood. The source is a man older than 75 with COVID-19, enrolled during active disease.

The chain joins TRBV6-1 to TRBJ1-5, with a possible D match to TRBD1 (5 bases). Germline V gene lookup returns CDR1 MNHNS and CDR2 SASEGT. This CDR3 has 16 residues. Trimming cost V 2 bases and J 6 bases, with 17 bases left between them. CDR3 loop: CASSESPQGGTQPQHF. The CDR3 region has the DNA TGTGCCAGCAGTGAAAGCCCCCAGGGAGGGACTCAGCCCCAGCATTTT.

This sequence joins TRBV18 and TRBJ1-1; D perhaps matches TRBD1 (5 bases). V lost 4 bases and J lost 1, with 7 bases in between. There are 13 residues in the CDR3. Germline CDR1 is KGHSH and CDR2 is LQKENI. The CDR3 region is CASSQGQNTEAFF. The CDR3, as DNA: TGTGCCAGCTCACAAGGACAGAACACTGAAGCTTTCTTT.

This chain joins TRBV18 and TRBJ1-5; D perhaps matches TRBD1 (5 bases). Per germline, CDR1 KGHSH and CDR2 LQKENI. The CDR3 is 15 residues long. V gave up 3 bases and J gave up 3 bases, with 12 bases separating them. The CDR3 here is CASSPSGGNNQPQHF. In DNA form, the CDR3 reads TGTGCCAGCTCACCCTCCGGGGGAAACAATCAGCCCCAGCATTTT.

This clone was seen only a few times. V usage is TRBV2 and J usage is TRBJ2-6; D not resolved. V lost 6 bases, J lost 7 bases, and 10 bases lay in between. The CDR3 runs 13 residues. Per germline, CDR1 SNHLY and CDR2 FYNNEI. The DNA for the CDR3 is TGTGCCAGCAGGTCGAGGTCCGCCAACGTCCTGACTTTC. Translating gives CASRSRSANVLTF.